The 23 T cell receptor beta chains reported below all come from one sample, sequenced in a study of T cell responses to AZD1222 COVID-19 vaccine. Repertoires were generated with immunoSEQ multiplex PCR, while TCRdb's copy carries only in-frame clones and drops some. This table holds 160,000 or so clones, less than 95% found once. The sequenced sample was peripheral blood, obtained on day 0 of AZD1222 vaccination. Receptors originate from an adult in good health.

The chain links TRBV4-3 to TRBJ2-1, with 14 bases matching TRBD2. The ends lost 4 bases at V and 9 bases at J; junction bases unmatched: 8. Germline loops: CDR1 LGHNA, CDR2 YSLEER. CDR3 length: 16 residues. The DNA for the CDR3 is TGCGCCAGCAGCCCCGGACTAGCGGGAGGCGGGGGTGAGCAGTTCTTC. Amino acids: CASSPGLAGGGGEQFF.

CDR3 sequence reads: CASSPWDRGGNEQYF. The DNA for the CDR3 is TGTGCCAGCAGCCCTTGGGACAGGGGGGGCAACGAGCAGTACTTC. V and J are TRBV7-2 and TRBJ2-7, with TRBD1 identical over 11 bases. Trimming cost V 5 bases and J 5 bases; bases outside gene matches: 8. The CDR3 is 15 residues long. Germline values: CDR1 SGHTA, CDR2 FQGNSA.

The V gene is TRBV6-5, the J gene TRBJ2-2; 8 positions match TRBD2. From germline, CDR1 is MNHEY and CDR2 SVGAGI. V trimming: 7 bases; J trimming: 7 bases; junction bases outside the gene matches: 8. The CDR3 totals 14 residues. In DNA form, the CDR3 reads TGTGCCAGCACCCCAGCGGGAGTGAGCGGGGAGCTGTTTTTT. Translated, it gives CASTPAGVSGELFF.

This clone was seen just once. The gene calls are TRBV7-2 and TRBJ1-1, with D maybe TRBD1 (5 bases). Deletions cut 6 bases from V and 1 base from J, with 12 bases between. There are 14 residues in the CDR3. The germline CDR1 and CDR2 sequences are SGHTA and FQGNSA. The CDR3 DNA is TGTGCCAGCAGTAGACAGTTTTCGAACACTGAAGCTTTCTTT. Translating it yields CASSRQFSNTEAFF.

The V call is TRBV5-8, the J call TRBJ2-7; TRBD2 aligns across 13 bases. The CDR3 contains 15 residues. Germline values: CDR1 SGHTS, CDR2 YDEGEE. The V gene end was trimmed by 2 bases and the J gene end by 4 bases; junction bases not matched to a gene: 3. This CDR3 reads CASSFGTSGTYEQYF. CDR3 bases: TGTGCCAGCAGCTTCGGGACTAGCGGGACATACGAGCAGTACTTC.

The V gene is TRBV2, the J gene TRBJ2-7; 8 bases are shared with TRBD1. CDR3 size: 12 residues. Germline trimming cut 8 bases from V and 6 bases from J; bases unmatched to any gene: 6. CDR1 SNHLY and CDR2 FYNNEI come from the germline V gene. The DNA for the CDR3 is TGTGCCAGCCGGACAGGGAGCCCCGAGCAGTACTTC. Amino acid sequence: CASRTGSPEQYF.

The CDR3 is CASSSGQGTFF. The CDR3, as DNA: TGTGCCAGCAGCTCGGGGCAGGGCACTTTCTTT. The rearrangement links TRBV7-3 to TRBJ1-1; D is possibly TRBD1 (5 bases). V lost 4 bases and J lost 12, with 12 bases in between. Per the germline V gene, CDR1 is SGHTA and CDR2 is FQGTGA. This CDR3 comprises 11 residues.

This chain links TRBV5-1 with TRBJ1-3; D uncertain. The CDR3 covers 18 residues. V lost 2 bases and J 1 base, leaving 19 bases between the germline ends. CDR1 is SGHRS, CDR2 YFSETQ, per germline. CDR3 region: CASSFNPMTMKSGNTIYF. The DNA of the CDR3 is TGCGCCAGCAGCTTCAACCCCATGACAATGAAATCTGGAAACACCATATATTTT.

The V call is TRBV29-1, the J call TRBJ2-3; unclear D gene. Trimming removed 4 bases from V and 8 bases from J, with 7 bases in between. The CDR3 extends over 10 amino acids. Germline V gene lookup returns CDR1 SQVTM and CDR2 ANQGSEA. CDR3 residues: CSVGPGTQYF. Here the CDR3 DNA reads TGCAGCGTTGGTCCTGGTACGCAGTATTTT.

The chain combines TRBV27 with TRBJ2-1; no clear D gene. This CDR3 is built from 15 residues. Germline CDR1 is MNHEY and CDR2 is SMNVEV (reference sequence). V was clipped by 2 bases and J by 3 bases, with 11 bases between them. The CDR3 is CASSLGPSGYNEQFF. CDR3 sequence (DNA): TGTGCCAGCAGTTTAGGACCTTCGGGCTACAATGAGCAGTTCTTC.

The chain combines TRBV3-1 (or the pseudogene TRBV3-2) with TRBJ2-1; 8 bases align to TRBD2. The CDR3 has 15 residues. The ends lost 3 bases at V and 2 bases at J; junction bases unmatched: 3. The germline gives CDR1 LGHDT, CDR2 YNNKEL (reference sequence). The CDR3, as DNA: TGTGCCAGCAGCCACGGTAGCGGGACCTACAATGAGCAGTTCTTC. This gives the protein CASSHGSGTYNEQFF.

J is TRBJ2-7 and V is TRBV6-5; D may be TRBD2 (5 bases). CDR1 is MNHEY and CDR2 is SVGAGI in the germline V gene. V lost 5 bases and J lost 6, with 20 bases in between. This CDR3 is built from 15 residues. The CDR3 spells CASSLRAEAAGEQYF. CDR3 coding DNA: TGTGCCAGCAGTCTTCGAGCCGAGGCTGCGGGCGAGCAGTACTTC.

V is TRBV7-2 and J is TRBJ2-1; a weak D match, TRBD1 (6 bases). Per the germline V gene, CDR1 is SGHTA and CDR2 is FQGNSA. The CDR3 length is 11 residues. The germline V and J ends were trimmed by 5 bases and 7 bases, with 6 bases remaining between them. CDR3 in amino acids: CASSRGNEQFF. The CDR3 DNA reads as TGTGCCAGCAGCAGGGGGAATGAGCAGTTCTTC.

This clone was observed once. The CDR3 sequence is CASSQGASGGTGELFF. The CDR3 nucleotides are TGCGCCAGCAGCCAAGGGGCTAGCGGGGGCACCGGGGAGCTGTTTTTT. The V call is TRBV4-3, the J call TRBJ2-2; 10 nucleotides line up with TRBD2. Losses at the gene ends were 1 base for V and 4 bases for J; bases not matched to a gene: 3. Germline V gene lookup returns CDR1 LGHNA and CDR2 YSLEER. The CDR3 covers 16 residues.

The rearrangement links TRBV27 to TRBJ1-5; a possible D gene is TRBD1 (5 bases). The V end lost 6 bases, the J end lost 1 base, and 13 bases lay between the germline ends. The length of the CDR3 is 15 residues. The germline gives CDR1 MNHEY, CDR2 SMNVEV (reference sequence). CDR3 DNA: TGTGCCAGCAGCAGCCGGGACGGGAGCAATCAGCCCCAGCATTTT. This translates into CASSSRDGSNQPQHF.

The chain has TRBV9 and TRBJ2-7, with 10 bases fitting TRBD2. There are 16 residues in the CDR3. Trimming removed 0 bases from V and 1 base from J; junction bases left unmatched: 4. CDR1 and CDR2 (germline): SGDLS, YYNGEE. The chain's CDR3 is CASSVGASGSSYEQYF. CDR3 in DNA: TGTGCCAGCAGCGTAGGGGCTAGCGGGAGTTCCTACGAGCAGTACTTC.

This rearrangement joins TRBV2 to TRBJ2-7; TRBD1 is a possible D gene (5 bases). Germline loops: CDR1 SNHLY, CDR2 FYNNEI. The length of the CDR3 is 12 residues. Trimming removed 4 bases at V and 9 bases at J, with 13 bases between. In DNA form, the CDR3 reads TGTGCCAGCAGTGTAAAGGGGTGGGGGCAGTACTTC. This sequence encodes CASSVKGWGQYF.

This rearrangement joins TRBV5-5 to TRBJ2-7; D possibly corresponds to TRBD2 (5 bases). V was cut by 4 bases and J by 1 base, with 15 bases left in between. Germline CDR1 reads SGHKS; CDR2 reads YYEKEE (reference sequence). The CDR3 runs 15 residues. Written as DNA, the CDR3 is TGTGCCAGCAGCAGGTTGAATAGGGAGTCCTACGAGCAGTACTTC. It is translated as CASSRLNRESYEQYF.

The V and J genes are TRBV10-1 and TRBJ1-5; no clear D gene. Germline-derived CDR1 and CDR2 are WNHNN and SYGVQD (reference sequence). The CDR3 length is 15 residues. Trimming left V 6 bases short and J 4 bases short, with 16 bases between. In nucleotides, the CDR3 is TGCGCCAGCAGCATGTTGGGTTGGGGAAATCAGCCCCAGCATTTT. It encodes CASSMLGWGNQPQHF.

The chain is built from TRBV7-8 and TRBJ1-1; D remains unclear. This CDR3 comprises 15 residues. CDR1 SGHVS and CDR2 FQNEAQ come from the germline V gene. Trimming shortened V by 5 bases and J by 0 bases, and 13 bases separated the two germline ends. DNA of the CDR3: TGTGCCAGCAGCCCTGCCCGCTTGATGAACACTGAAGCTTTCTTT. Its translation is CASSPARLMNTEAFF.

This chain joins TRBV5-1 and TRBJ1-2; no reliable D call. The CDR3 spans 11 residues. V was pared by 3 bases and J by 0 bases, with 0 bases between. The V gene's germline CDR1 is SGHRS and CDR2 YFSETQ. CDR3 sequence (DNA): TGCGCCAGCAGCTCTAACTATGGCTACACCTTC. Protein product: CASSSNYGYTF.

This clone was counted only a few times. V and J are TRBV6-5 and TRBJ1-2; D is perhaps TRBD1 (5 bases). The CDR3 extends over 14 amino acids. Germline CDR1 is MNHEY and CDR2 is SVGAGI. The V end lost 8 bases, the J end lost 0 bases, and 13 bases lay between the germline ends. The CDR3 DNA reads as TGTGCCAGCGCCTACTTAGGGGCTAACTATGGCTACACCTTC. Protein product: CASAYLGANYGYTF.

The rearrangement uses TRBV7-9 and TRBJ2-7, with 12 bases aligning to TRBD2. Germline V gene lookup returns CDR1 SEHNR and CDR2 FQNEAQ (reference sequence). CDR3 length: 15 residues. The V and J ends lost 4 bases and 6 bases, in that order; junction bases with no gene match: 7. CDR3 loop: CASSSRTSGILEQYF. In nucleotides, the CDR3 is TGTGCCAGCAGCTCGAGGACTAGCGGGATACTCGAGCAGTACTTC.